The text below deals with one TCR beta chain. This specimen comes from a study of monozygotic twins with inflammatory bowel disease. TCRdb processed the 5' RACE reads again and assigns one entry to each CDR3 protein, with no DNA. The record lists 350,000 to 400,000 distinct CDR3 sequences, of which the ten most abundant hold 2.6%. In germline, CDR1 is SGHDT, CDR2 YYEEEE. This CDR3 is 15 amino acids long. Sequencing was done on a sample of blood. The sequence was collected from a human donor with ulcerative colitis or Crohn's disease, or a healthy co-twin of an affected twin (not recorded which). V gene TRBV5-6 combines with J gene TRBJ2-7; TCRdb picks TRBD1, but there is no DNA to check that call. The CDR3 is CASSLGTSDPYEQYF. The full variable domain, in which reference TRBV5-6 and TRBJ2-7 provide the parts outside the CDR3, is DAGVTQSPTHLIKTRGQQVTLRCSPKSGHDTVSWYQQALGQGPQFIFQYYEEEERQRGNFPDRFSGHQFPNYSSELNVNALLLGDSALYLCASSLGTSDPYEQYFGPGTRLTVT.